These T cell receptor beta chains were read from a single sample in a study of blood T cell repertoires in COVID-19. Generated by immunoSEQ multiplex PCR, the TCRdb table keeps only in-frame clones and is missing some. This sample yields under 250,000 clones, of which around 82% are seen a single time; around 3.5% belongs to the top ten. The sample taken for sequencing was peripheral blood. The receptors come from an elderly woman with acute or convalescent COVID-19. Both conserved end residues are part of each CDR3. Each record gives: CDR3 DNA, CDR3 protein, D gene, V gene, J gene, clone size. The D gene is left open where the match is weak. Clone size is stated in some rows and not others, as once, few, many or a class when expanded.

CDR3 DNA: TGTGCCAGCAGCTTAAGCGCAGATACGCAGTATTTT
CDR3 protein: CASSLSADTQYF
D gene: -
V gene: TRBV7-9
J gene: TRBJ2-3
clone size: once

CDR3 DNA: TGTGCCAGTAGTATTACGACCGGGACTAGCGGGGGGCGATACGAGCAGTACTTC
CDR3 protein: CASSITTGTSGGRYEQYF
D gene: TRBD2
V gene: TRBV19
J gene: TRBJ2-7
clone size: once

CDR3 DNA: TGTGCCAGCAGCCTGGGACAGGGGATGGTTGGCTACACCTTC
CDR3 protein: CASSLGQGMVGYTF
D gene: TRBD1
V gene: TRBV5-6
J gene: TRBJ1-2
clone size: once

CDR3 DNA: TGTGCCAGCAGCTTAGCGGGCCCGGAAGGAGGGCAGCCCCAGCATTTT
CDR3 protein: CASSLAGPEGGQPQHF
D gene: -
V gene: TRBV7-9
J gene: TRBJ1-5
clone size: -

CDR3 DNA: TGTGCCAGCAGCCGCCCCGAGGACAACGAAGCTTTCTTT
CDR3 protein: CASSRPEDNEAFF
D gene: -
V gene: TRBV3-1/TRBV3-2
J gene: TRBJ1-1
clone size: -

CDR3 DNA: TGTGCCAGCAGGGGGGGGACCCCACCGACTGAAGCTTTCTTT
CDR3 protein: CASRGGTPPTEAFF
D gene: -
V gene: TRBV27
J gene: TRBJ1-1
clone size: -

CDR3 DNA: TGTGCCATCAGTGACAACAGGGATGCCTACGAGCAGTACTTC
CDR3 protein: CAISDNRDAYEQYF
D gene: -
V gene: TRBV10-3
J gene: TRBJ2-7
clone size: -

CDR3 DNA: TGTGCCAGCAGCTTTCAGGGTTTCAATCAGCCCCAGCATTTT
CDR3 protein: CASSFQGFNQPQHF
D gene: -
V gene: TRBV5-4
J gene: TRBJ1-5
clone size: -

CDR3 DNA: TGTGCCAGCAGTCCCCGGACAGAATACGAGCAGTACTTC
CDR3 protein: CASSPRTEYEQYF
D gene: -
V gene: TRBV6-5
J gene: TRBJ2-7
clone size: -

CDR3 DNA: TGTGCCAGCAGCCCAAAGGACACAACCTACGAGCAGTACTTC
CDR3 protein: CASSPKDTTYEQYF
D gene: -
V gene: TRBV4-2
J gene: TRBJ2-7
clone size: once

CDR3 DNA: TGTGCCACCTCTAAGGACAGCATTAACGAGCAGTACTTC
CDR3 protein: CATSKDSINEQYF
D gene: -
V gene: TRBV24-1
J gene: TRBJ2-7
clone size: -

CDR3 DNA: TGTGCCAGCAGTCTAGACGCGAACACCGGGGAGCTGTTTTTT
CDR3 protein: CASSLDANTGELFF
D gene: -
V gene: TRBV2
J gene: TRBJ2-2
clone size: -

CDR3 DNA: TGTGCCAGCAGTCCTTCTAGCGGGGGGGTCGGGGAGCTGTTTTTT
CDR3 protein: CASSPSSGGVGELFF
D gene: TRBD2
V gene: TRBV2
J gene: TRBJ2-2
clone size: -

CDR3 DNA: TGCGCCAGCAGCTTAGAGAGCGGGGGGGCGCATACGCAGTATTTT
CDR3 protein: CASSLESGGAHTQYF
D gene: TRBD2
V gene: TRBV5-1
J gene: TRBJ2-3
clone size: -

CDR3 DNA: TGTGCCAGCAGCCAAGCGTCAGGGCAAGAGACCCAGTACTTC
CDR3 protein: CASSQASGQETQYF
D gene: -
V gene: TRBV4-2
J gene: TRBJ2-5
clone size: once